This record looks at one T cell receptor beta chain sequence and its context. Original handling: Estimates of nucleated cell counts were drawn from the amplification of reference gene primers. Profiled with immunoSEQ multiplex PCR; TCRdb holds only in-frame clones, not every one. That table is the source of V, J and clone size, and D and trimming were worked out from the DNA. The table records roughly 380,000 clones, around 87% of them present only once. V lost 1 base, J lost 7 bases, and 11 bases lay in between. CDR1 KGHSH and CDR2 LQKENI come from the germline V gene. The CDR3 totals 14 residues. These data are taken from a study of blood T cell repertoires in COVID-19. Study at large: Italy, Spain and the United States were the sources of the convalescent and acute COVID-19 samples. Sources were T cells, B-cell-depleted T cells, or PBMCs; the material itself was cDNA or gDNA.

Living in 24 US areas, the participants were between roughly 18 and 90 years of age. Sample: PBMCs or T cells enriched from blood (not recorded which). The TCR was taken from a young man who had recovered from COVID-19. The chain has TRBV18 and TRBJ1-5; no clear D gene. The CDR3 DNA sequence: TGTGCCAGCTCACCACTAGCGGTCGGGCAGCCCCAGCATTTT. Amino acids: CASSPLAVGQPQHF.